This TCR beta chain derives from a study of STAT3 mutations in large granular lymphocyte leukemia. Study summary: Roughly half of the longitudinally sequenced T-LGLL patients carried detectable canonical activating STAT3 mutations. More than half of T-LGLL patients received immunosuppressive therapy. Findings and caveats of the study: In about 30% of the 18 patients, new TCR clonotypes emerged after therapy. At least one immunodominant TCR beta clonotype appeared in every T-cell large granular lymphocyte leukemia patient. Differing intervals and regimens complicate linking therapy response to clone burden.

To note about this clone: The antigen remains undetermined.

This table comes from immunoSEQ multiplex PCR, and its TCRdb copy is limited to in-frame clones, with some not included. The repertoire includes roughly 14,000 clones, 80% to 95% of them detected once, and 7.5% to 9.5% sits in the top ten. This CDR3 comprises 14 residues. CDR1 and CDR2 (germline): KGHSH, LQKENI. The ends lost 6 bases at V and 4 bases at J; junction bases unmatched: 5. The receptor was isolated from a woman aged 45 to 65 with T-cell large granular lymphocyte leukemia. Some clones in this sample may be carry-over from other donors' samples. The chain combines TRBV18 with TRBJ1-4; 7 bases are a match to TRBD1. Sequenced sample: peripheral blood mononuclear cells. Here the CDR3 reads CASSQGQNNEKLFF. In nucleotides, the CDR3 is TGTGCCAGCTCTCAGGGACAGAATAATGAAAAACTGTTTTTT. Combining the CDR3 with reference TRBV18 and TRBJ1-4 gives the whole variable domain NAGVMQNPRHLVRRRGQEARLRCSPMKGHSHVYWYRQLPEEGLKFMVYLQKENIIDESGMPKERFSAEFPKEGPSILRIQQVVRGDSAAYFCASSQGQNNEKLFFGSGTQLSVL.